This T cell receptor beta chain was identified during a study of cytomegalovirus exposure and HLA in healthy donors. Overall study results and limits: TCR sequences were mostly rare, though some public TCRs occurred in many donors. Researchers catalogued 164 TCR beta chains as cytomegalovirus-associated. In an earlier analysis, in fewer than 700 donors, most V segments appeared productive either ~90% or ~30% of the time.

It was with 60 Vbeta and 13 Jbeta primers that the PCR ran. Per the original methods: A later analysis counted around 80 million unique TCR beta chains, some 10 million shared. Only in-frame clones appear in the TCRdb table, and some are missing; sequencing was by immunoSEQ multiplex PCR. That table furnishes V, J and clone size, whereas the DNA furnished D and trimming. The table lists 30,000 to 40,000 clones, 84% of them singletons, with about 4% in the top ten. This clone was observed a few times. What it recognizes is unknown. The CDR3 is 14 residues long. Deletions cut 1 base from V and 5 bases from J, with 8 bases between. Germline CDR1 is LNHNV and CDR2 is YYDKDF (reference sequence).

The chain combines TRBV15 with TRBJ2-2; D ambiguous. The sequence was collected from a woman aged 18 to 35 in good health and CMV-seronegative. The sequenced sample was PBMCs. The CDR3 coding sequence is TGTGCCACCAGCAGAGTCGGTTTTACCGGGGAGCTGTTTTTT. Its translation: CATSRVGFTGELFF.